The next 22 T cell receptor beta chains were all read from a single sample in a study of vaccination effects on CD4 cells after COVID-19. Antigen-specific CD4+ T cells were first expanded with viral peptide pools by the ViraFEST assay and only then sequenced. Subsequent to ten to eleven days of culture, CD4+ T cells were isolated. These receptors lack a known antigen. Profiling relied on immunoSEQ multiplex PCR, and the TCRdb table lists in-frame clones only, not all of them. The sample carries about 31,000 clones, about 66% recorded once. Sample: CD4+ T cells from PBMCs cultured with HCoV-229E spike peptides, taken before COVID-19 vaccination. The receptors come from a human donor who received a COVID-19 vaccine.

In DNA, the CDR3 is TGTGCCAGCAGCCAAGGTGGTAGCGGGGGGTACAATGAGCAGTTCTTC. Translating it yields CASSQGGSGGYNEQFF. This chain connects TRBV4-2 to TRBJ2-1, with 10 nucleotides matching TRBD2. This CDR3 is built from 16 residues. V gave up 1 base and J gave up 4 bases; unmatched junction bases: 4. Germline V lookup: CDR1 LGHNA, CDR2 YNFKEQ.

V and J are TRBV12-3 or TRBV12-4 and TRBJ2-3; no reliable D call. The length of the CDR3 is 13 residues. Trimming left V 6 bases short and J 2 bases short, with 9 bases between. This CDR3 reads CASRNRATDTQYF. For the CDR3, the DNA is TGTGCCAGCAGGAACCGGGCCACAGATACGCAGTATTTT.

This chain connects TRBV5-1 to TRBJ1-4; the D gene is possibly TRBD1 (6 bases). The germline gives CDR1 SGHRS, CDR2 YFSETQ. The CDR3 covers 15 residues. Trimming removed 0 bases at V and 0 bases at J, with 6 bases between. The CDR3 region has the DNA TGCGCCAGCAGCTTGGCAGGGGCAACTAATGAAAAACTGTTTTTT. Protein: CASSLAGATNEKLFF.

This clone was observed a few times. The chain links TRBV10-3 to TRBJ1-5; 7 nucleotides line up with TRBD1. V lost 0 bases, J lost 3 bases, and 2 bases stayed unmatched. Germline V CDR1 and CDR2: ENHRY, SYGVKD. The CDR3 is 15 residues long. This CDR3 reads CAISESGQNNQPQHF. CDR3 nucleotide sequence: TGTGCCATCAGTGAGTCGGGACAGAACAATCAGCCCCAGCATTTT.

The V gene is TRBV5-6, the J gene TRBJ2-3; D uncertain. The CDR3 extends over 13 amino acids. Trimming removed 0 bases at V and 3 bases at J, with 5 bases between. The germline gives CDR1 SGHDT, CDR2 YYEEEE. DNA for the CDR3: TGTGCCAGCAGCTTGGGGCAGACAGATACGCAGTATTTT. Its translation: CASSLGQTDTQYF.

This sequence joins TRBV28 and TRBJ1-1; D gene unclear. V was shortened by 7 bases and J by 6 bases, with 9 bases between the two germline ends. The CDR3 covers 11 residues. The germline V gene encodes CDR1 MDHEN and CDR2 SYDVKM. DNA for the CDR3: TGTGCCAGCATCCCGCCCCCTGAAGCTTTCTTT. As protein: CASIPPPEAFF.

J is TRBJ1-2 and V is TRBV30, with TRBD1 matching over 7 bases. In germline, CDR1 is GTSNPN, CDR2 SVGIG (reference sequence). J was trimmed by 2 bases and V by 2 bases; bases with no gene match: 8. The CDR3 sequence is 15 residues long. CDR3 region: CAWSPDRLANYGYTF. The CDR3 nucleotides read TGTGCCTGGAGTCCGGACAGGCTCGCAAACTATGGCTACACCTTC. The full variable domain, rest sourced from reference TRBV30 and TRBJ1-2, is SQTIHQWPATLVQPVGSPLSLECTVEGTSNPNLYWYRQAAGRGLQLLFYSVGIGQISSEVPQNLSASRPQDRQFILSSKKLLLSDSGFYLCAWSPDRLANYGYTFGSGTRLTVV.

The chain couples TRBV5-6 to TRBJ1-2; D not certain. This CDR3 is built from 14 residues. Trimming pared 3 bases from V and 8 bases from J, leaving 17 bases between. Germline assignment: CDR1 SGHDT and CDR2 YYEEEE. CDR3 nucleotide sequence: TGTGCCAGCAGCTGGGGAGCGGTGGGTGTCGGCTACACCTTC. This translates into CASSWGAVGVGYTF.

This clone came up a few times. The V call is TRBV5-4, the J call TRBJ2-1; the D gene is possibly TRBD1 (6 bases). V was shortened by 5 bases and J by 9 bases, with 15 bases between the two germline ends. The CDR3 loop spans 13 amino acids. Germline CDR1 and CDR2: SGHNT and YYREEE (reference sequence). The CDR3 nucleotides are TGTGCCAGCAGTACTTTACAGGGAAGTGAGCAGTTCTTC. It codes for CASSTLQGSEQFF.

This chain uses TRBV2 with TRBJ2-5; the match to TRBD2 covers 14 bases. J gave up 8 bases and V 6 bases, and 5 bases lay outside the gene matches. CDR3 length: 14 amino acids. Germline assignment: CDR1 SNHLY and CDR2 FYNNEI. The CDR3 region is CASSPGTSGSTQYF. For the CDR3, the DNA is TGTGCCAGCAGCCCCGGGACTAGCGGGAGTACCCAGTACTTC.

The chain carries TRBV2 and TRBJ2-7; D uncertain. The germline V gene encodes CDR1 SNHLY and CDR2 FYNNEI. The CDR3 is made up of 14 amino acids. With 7 bases removed from V and 2 bases from J, the gap between germline ends came to 15 bases. The CDR3 nucleotides read TGTGCCAGCACTCTATCAGGACCTACCTACGAGCAGTACTTC. Its protein is CASTLSGPTYEQYF.

This clone was seen only once. The chain is built from TRBV20-1 and TRBJ2-1; D is uncertain. Looked up from germline, CDR1 is DFQATT and CDR2 is SNEGSKA (reference sequence). The ends were cut back, 6 bases at V and 7 bases at J, with 7 bases in the middle. This CDR3 contains 10 residues. CDR3 amino acids: CSALGNEQFF. The CDR3 coding sequence is TGCAGTGCCCTAGGGAATGAGCAGTTCTTC.

The CDR3 protein is CASSQGAWGQGPSGYTF. The DNA of the CDR3 is TGTGCCAGCAGCCAAGGAGCATGGGGACAGGGTCCCTCTGGCTACACCTTC. The chain is built from TRBV4-2 and TRBJ1-2; TRBD1 aligns across 9 bases. V lost 1 base, J lost 7 bases, and 13 bases stayed unmatched. The V gene's germline CDR1 is LGHNA and CDR2 YNFKEQ. This CDR3 has 17 amino acids.

The chain uses TRBV10-3 and TRBJ2-3, with 7 nucleotides matching TRBD2. This CDR3 comprises 14 residues. Germline assignment: CDR1 ENHRY and CDR2 SYGVKD. The V gene end was trimmed by 10 bases and the J gene end by 2 bases; junction bases not matched to a gene: 9. The chain's CDR3 is CASQGTNPTDTQYF. The CDR3 bases are TGTGCCAGCCAAGGGACTAATCCCACAGATACGCAGTATTTT.

This clone was observed a handful of times. The gene calls are TRBV18 and TRBJ1-2; no definite D call. CDR3 length: 13 amino acids. Trimming removed 6 bases from V and 1 base from J, with 9 bases in between. Germline assignment: CDR1 KGHSH and CDR2 LQKENI. The CDR3 DNA sequence: TGTGCCAGCTCCGGAGACTTTAACTATGGCTACACCTTC. Translation: CASSGDFNYGYTF.

This clone was observed a handful of times. The chain couples TRBV24-1 to TRBJ1-1; D unclear. The V end lost 3 bases, the J end lost 7 bases, and 14 bases lay between the germline ends. Germline V CDR1 and CDR2: KGHDR, SFDVKD. The CDR3 spans 14 residues. The CDR3 region is CATSDAGPRGEAFF. DNA of the CDR3: TGTGCCACCAGTGATGCCGGGCCTCGGGGTGAAGCTTTCTTT.

The rearrangement uses TRBV28 and TRBJ1-4, with D unclear. The CDR3 is 14 amino acids. CDR1 is MDHEN and CDR2 is SYDVKM in the germline V gene. Trimming shortened V by 2 bases and J by 5 bases, and 9 bases separated the two germline ends. CDR3 in amino acids: CASSLRQLNEKLFF. The DNA of the CDR3 is TGTGCCAGCAGTTTAAGGCAGCTCAATGAAAAACTGTTTTTT.

CDR3 nucleotide sequence: TGTGCCAGCAGTGGCGGGACTAGCGGGAGTAGGTTTAAAAATGAGCAGTTCTTC. This gives the protein CASSGGTSGSRFKNEQFF. The chain has TRBV6-1 and TRBJ2-1; 14 bases map to TRBD2. Germline CDR1 reads MNHNS; CDR2 reads SASEGT. The CDR3 spans 18 residues. The V gene end was trimmed by 4 bases and the J gene end by 7 bases; junction bases not matched to a gene: 12.

This chain links TRBV29-1 with TRBJ2-6; 8 bases fit TRBD1. The CDR3 is 17 amino acids. Trimming at V came to 5 bases and at J to 0 bases, leaving 9 bases not matched to a gene. From germline, CDR1 is SQVTM and CDR2 ANQGSEA. CDR3 in DNA: TGCAGCGTTTTTGAAGGACAGGGCTCCTCTGGGGCCAACGTCCTGACTTTC. Protein product: CSVFEGQGSSGANVLTF.

The chain employs TRBV6-2 or TRBV6-3 and TRBJ2-2; 10 positions agree with TRBD1. The CDR3 is 16 amino acids. V was pared by 2 bases and J by 4 bases, with 4 bases of the junction left unmatched. Germline lookup yields CDR1 MNHEY and CDR2 SVGEGT. The CDR3 sequence: CASSYPGQGFTGELFF. CDR3 DNA sequence: TGTGCCAGCAGTTACCCGGGACAGGGGTTCACCGGGGAGCTGTTTTTT.

The chain couples TRBV3-1 (or the pseudogene TRBV3-2) to TRBJ1-1, with 9 bases fitting TRBD1. CDR1 LGHDT and CDR2 YNNKEL come from the germline V gene (reference sequence). V lost 3 bases and J lost 7; bases outside the gene matches: 9. This CDR3 spans 15 amino acids. The CDR3 loop is CASSHRDRARGEAFF. The CDR3 DNA follows: TGTGCCAGCAGCCATAGGGACAGGGCTCGGGGTGAAGCTTTCTTT.

J is TRBJ1-5 and V is TRBV5-1, with D possibly TRBD1 on 6 matching bases. CDR3 size: 15 residues. The V end lost 4 bases, the J end lost 4 bases, and 15 bases lay between the germline ends. From germline, CDR1 is SGHRS and CDR2 YFSETQ. CDR3 in DNA: TGCGCCAGCAGCGCGGACGGACAGCCAAATCAGCCCCAGCATTTT. Protein product: CASSADGQPNQPQHF. The variable domain in full, with the rest retrieved from reference TRBV5-1 and TRBJ1-5, is KAGVTQTPRYLIKTRGQQVTLSCSPISGHRSVSWYQQTPGQGLQFLFEYFSETQRNKGNFPGRFSGRQFSNSRSEMNVSTLELGDSALYLCASSADGQPNQPQHFGDGTRLSIL.